These 21 T cell receptor beta chains were sequenced from one sample in a study of T cells in Graves' hyperthyroidism and ophthalmopathy (dated by TCRdb to the late 2010s). The library was prepared using multiplex PCR. The sequencer was an Illumina HiSeq 2000. TCR beta CDR3 regions were amplified from RNA transcripts. The TCR CDR3 was subjected to a first round of RT-PCR using the HTBI primer set and the Qiagen OneStep RT-PCR kit. The raw public reads went through TCRdb reprocessing: fastp at Q25, MiXCR clone calling, in-frame beta chains kept. Every distinct CDR3 protein forms one entry, paired with its most common genes and DNA. This sample comprises about 59,000 distinct CDR3 sequences, under 70% of them detected only once. The leading ten clones occupy more than 3% of the sample. Sample: blood. All receptors derive from a woman aged 60-70 years with Graves' ophthalmopathy.

In its sample, this clonotype was seen many times. This chain uses TRBV29-1 with TRBJ2-7; 7 nucleotides match TRBD1. With 7 bases clipped from V and 3 bases from J, the junction kept 6 bases outside the gene matches. Germline V lookup: CDR1 SQVTM, CDR2 ANQGSEA. The CDR3 has 12 residues. CDR3 DNA sequence: TGCAGCGGGGGGACAGCAAACTACGAGCAGTACTTC. This gives the protein CSGGTANYEQYF.

The chain couples TRBV6-2 or TRBV6-3 to TRBJ1-1; possibly TRBD1 for D (5 bases). The CDR3 has 17 amino acids. Germline values: CDR1 MNHEY, CDR2 SVGEGT. Trimming removed 5 bases at V and 0 bases at J, with 19 bases between. This CDR3 reads CASSPSAAGRLNTEAFF. In DNA form, the CDR3 reads TGTGCCAGCAGTCCCTCGGCGGCAGGGCGATTGAACACTGAAGCTTTCTTT.

This clonotype was seen ten or more times. The chain combines TRBV7-3 with TRBJ2-1; TRBD2 aligns across 12 bases. Germline CDR1 is SGHTA and CDR2 is FQGTGA. The CDR3 loop spans 17 amino acids. V lost 5 bases and J lost 9; bases outside the gene matches: 14. CDR3 protein: CASSKKSGLAGTAEQFF. The CDR3, as DNA: TGTGCCAGCAGCAAGAAGAGCGGACTAGCGGGAACTGCTGAGCAGTTCTTC. Using reference TRBV7-3 and TRBJ2-1 for the parts outside the CDR3, the full variable domain is GAGVSQTPSNKVTEKGKYVELRCDPISGHTALYWYRQSLGQGPEFLIYFQGTGAADDSGLPNDRFFAVRPEGSVSTLKIQRTERGDSAVYLCASSKKSGLAGTAEQFFGPGTRLTVL.

There are many counts of this clonotype. The chain employs TRBV5-1 and TRBJ1-2; 7 nucleotides match TRBD1. Germline CDR1 SGHRS, CDR2 YFSETQ. The CDR3 length is 14 residues. With 4 bases clipped from V and 2 bases from J, the junction kept 5 bases outside the gene matches. As DNA, the CDR3 is TGCGCCAGCAGCCCGGGGACAGAGAACTATGGCTACACCTTC. Protein sequence: CASSPGTENYGYTF.

This clonotype showed up just once. The CDR3 loop is CASSLGAVLGISNQPQHF. In DNA, the CDR3 is TGTGCCAGCAGCTTAGGGGCGGTGTTAGGCATTAGCAATCAGCCCCAGCATTTT. The rearrangement uses TRBV7-2 and TRBJ1-5; D gene uncertain. The germline gives CDR1 SGHTA, CDR2 FQGNSA. Trimming removed 1 base at V and 0 bases at J, with 16 bases between. The CDR3 sequence is 18 residues long.

The CDR3 nucleotides are TGCAGCTCGGGACCGGATGAAAAACTGTTTTTT. Translated: CSSGPDEKLFF. V and J are TRBV20-1 and TRBJ1-4, with D tentatively TRBD1 (5 bases). Germline CDR1 is DFQATT and CDR2 is SNEGSKA (reference sequence). There are 11 residues in the CDR3.

In its sample, this clonotype was seen once. The chain uses TRBV7-6 and TRBJ1-5; D is undetermined. V shed 5 bases and J shed 5 bases, with 10 bases lying between them. Germline CDR1 is SGHVS and CDR2 is FNYEAQ. The CDR3 spans 13 residues. DNA of the CDR3: TGTGCCAGCAGCAGTGTGTCCGATCAGCCCCAGCATTTT. It is translated as CASSSVSDQPQHF.

This clonotype has only one observation. This CDR3 fails to terminate in the conserved phenylalanine or tryptophan, so it likely reflects a read error. The J gene is TRBJ1-1, the V gene TRBV4-1, with 7 bases fitting TRBD1. CDR3 length: 12 amino acids. The germline CDR1 and CDR2 sequences are MGHRA and YSYEKL. Trimming removed 3 bases from V and 10 bases from J; junction bases left unmatched: 5. The DNA of the CDR3 is TGCGCCAGCAGCCAGGACAGGAGAGGAGCTTTCCTT. Its protein product is CASSQDRRGAFL.

The sample holds many counts of this clonotype. The chain couples TRBV18 to TRBJ1-1, with 7 bases that match TRBD1. This CDR3 has 14 amino acids. Germline V lookup: CDR1 KGHSH, CDR2 LQKENI. After removal of 5 bases from V and 8 bases from J, the junction contained 11 bases not matched to a gene. The CDR3 DNA reads as TGTGCCAGCTCAAGCCGGGACAGCGATCGGGAAGCTTTCTTT. This sequence encodes CASSSRDSDREAFF.

This clonotype appeared once. The chain joins TRBV5-6 to TRBJ2-5; D may correspond to TRBD1 or TRBD2 (5 bases each). Trimming removed 7 bases from V and 5 bases from J, with 18 bases in between. The germline CDR1 and CDR2 sequences are SGHDT and YYEEEE. The CDR3 totals 14 residues. DNA for the CDR3: TGTGCCAGCTGTTCGGGACCTTGGGGGGAGACCCAGTACTTC. The encoded protein is CASCSGPWGETQYF.

The chain recombines TRBV7-2 with TRBJ2-3, with 8 bases that match TRBD2. There are 16 residues in the CDR3. The ends lost 5 bases at V and 0 bases at J; junction bases unmatched: 7. The germline V gene encodes CDR1 SGHTA and CDR2 FQGNSA. CDR3 amino acids: CASSRELAVSTDTQYF. CDR3 coding DNA: TGTGCCAGCAGCCGGGAACTAGCGGTGAGCACAGATACGCAGTATTTT.

As for this clonotype: This may be a read error: a much more frequent sequence differs by one nucleotide. The chain has TRBV11-2 and TRBJ2-1; 14 bases fit TRBD2. The CDR3 runs 20 residues. Looked up from germline, CDR1 is SGHAT and CDR2 is FQNNGV. The CDR3 DNA follows: TGTGCCAGCAGCTTAAATATGGGACTAGCGGGGGCCGTCTCCTACAATGAGCAGTGCTTC. Translated: CASSLNMGLAGAVSYNEQCF.

Here the CDR3 reads CASSRQVDTGEQYF. Here the CDR3 DNA reads TGTGCCAGCAGTCGACAGGTGGACACCGGGGAGCAGTACTTC. The chain carries TRBV6-4 and TRBJ2-7, with D possibly matching TRBD1 (6 bases). Germline CDR1 reads MRHNA; CDR2 reads SNTAGT. The CDR3 is 14 amino acids. Trimming removed 5 bases at V and 7 bases at J, with 18 bases between.

The chain carries TRBV2 and TRBJ2-2; D uncertain. Germline CDR1 and CDR2: SNHLY and FYNNEI. Trimming cost V 3 bases and J 8 bases, with 4 bases left between them. The CDR3 is 11 residues long. The CDR3 DNA follows: TGTGCCAGCAGTGAGACAGGGGAGCTGTTTTTT. Protein: CASSETGELFF.

The rearrangement joins TRBV20-1 to TRBJ2-6; TRBD1 might be the D (5 bases). The CDR3 length is 11 residues. CDR1 and CDR2 (germline): DFQATT, SNEGSKA (reference sequence). Trimming pared 3 bases from V and 15 bases from J, leaving 12 bases between. The CDR3 here is CSASARQTLTF. The CDR3, as DNA: TGCAGTGCTAGTGCGAGACAGACCCTGACTTTC.

The chain carries TRBV29-1 and TRBJ2-1; TRBD2 matches at 13 bases. The CDR3 sequence is 10 residues long. Germline lookup yields CDR1 SQVTM and CDR2 ANQGSEA. The J segment lost 12 bases and the V segment lost 7 bases, leaving 0 bases of the junction unmatched. The CDR3 loop is CSGTSGRQFF. CDR3 bases: TGCAGCGGGACTAGCGGGAGGCAGTTCTTC.

This clonotype showed up just a few times. This chain joins TRBV20-1 and TRBJ1-5; 7 bases map to TRBD1. With V trimmed by 6 bases and J by 4 bases, 9 bases remained unmatched. The CDR3 has 14 residues. Per the germline V gene, CDR1 is DFQATT and CDR2 is SNEGSKA (reference sequence). DNA of the CDR3: TGCAGTGCCACCACTGACAGGGAGAATCAGCCCCAGCATTTT. Protein: CSATTDRENQPQHF.

This clonotype was counted many times. The chain recombines TRBV7-6 with TRBJ2-3, with D perhaps TRBD1 (6 bases). The CDR3 covers 13 residues. The germline CDR1 and CDR2 sequences are SGHVS and FNYEAQ. Between the trimmed V and J ends, which lost 4 bases and 7 bases, there was a span of 12 bases. For the CDR3, the DNA is TGTGCCAGCAGCTCCCGCAGGGGAAATACGCAGTATTTT. It is translated as CASSSRRGNTQYF.

A word on this clonotype: A read error may account for a junction end that differs from germline. This rearrangement joins TRBV5-5 to TRBJ2-3; 7 bases match TRBD2. The length of the CDR3 is 14 residues. Germline V gene data show CDR1 as SGHKS and CDR2 as YYEKEE (reference sequence). CDR3: CASIAGDFPGTQYF. CDR3 nucleotides: TGTGCCAGCATTGCGGGGGATTTCCCAGGTACGCAGTACTTT.

This clonotype was counted ten times or more. This chain joins TRBV3-1 and TRBJ2-7, with 11 bases aligning to TRBD1. Germline trimming cut 8 bases from V and 3 bases from J; bases unmatched to any gene: 6. The CDR3 extends over 14 amino acids. Germline assignment: CDR1 LGHDT and CDR2 YNNKEL (reference sequence). In DNA form, the CDR3 reads TGTGCCAGCGGAGGGACAGGGGGAGGCTACGAGCAGTACTTC. It is translated as CASGGTGGGYEQYF.

The chain uses TRBV29-1 and TRBJ2-7, with 7 bases identical to TRBD1. V lost 4 bases, J lost 3 bases, and 9 bases stayed unmatched. The CDR3 is 14 residues long. CDR1 is SQVTM and CDR2 is ANQGSEA in the germline V gene. DNA of the CDR3: TGCAGCGTTGGTGGACAGGCGGGCTTCTACGAGCAGTACTTC. This gives the protein CSVGGQAGFYEQYF.